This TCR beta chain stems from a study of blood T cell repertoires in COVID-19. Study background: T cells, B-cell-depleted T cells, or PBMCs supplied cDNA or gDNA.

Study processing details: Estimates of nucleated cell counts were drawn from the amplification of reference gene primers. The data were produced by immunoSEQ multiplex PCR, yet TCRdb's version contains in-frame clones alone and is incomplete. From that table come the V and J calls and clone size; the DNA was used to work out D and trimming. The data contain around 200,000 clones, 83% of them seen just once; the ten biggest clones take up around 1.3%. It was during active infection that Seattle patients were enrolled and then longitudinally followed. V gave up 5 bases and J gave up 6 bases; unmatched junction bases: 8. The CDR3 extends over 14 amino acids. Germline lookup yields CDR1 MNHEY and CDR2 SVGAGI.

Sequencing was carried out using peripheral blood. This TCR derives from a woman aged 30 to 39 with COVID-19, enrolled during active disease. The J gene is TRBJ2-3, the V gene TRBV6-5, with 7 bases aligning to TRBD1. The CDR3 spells CASSPPYRGDTQYF. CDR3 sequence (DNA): TGTGCCAGCAGTCCACCTTACAGGGGTGATACGCAGTATTTT.